This TCR beta chain originates from a study of CD4 T cells in relation to SARS-CoV-2 and coronaviruses. Background on the study: PBMCs were cultured with antigen for nine to eleven days before TCR beta sequencing.

Germline V gene lookup returns CDR1 MNHEY and CDR2 SVGAGI. CDR3 length: 12 residues. The V gene lost 7 bases and the J gene lost 8 bases, with 12 bases spanning the gap. This clone is medium-sized. Its antigen is unknown. Survey-level TCR-beta sequencing used DNA from CEF-cultured naive and memory CD4+ T cells. Data came from immunoSEQ multiplex PCR; TCRdb stores just in-frame clones and leaves some out. The sample yields tens of thousands of clones, 77% seen once. Naive and memory CD4+ T cells were separated from cryopreserved PBMCs. The chain couples TRBV6-5 to TRBJ2-1; D unclear. Material: memory CD4+ T cells from PBMCs, cultured in vitro. The receptor was derived from an adult with COVID-19. Here the CDR3 DNA reads TGTGCCAGCACTCGAGTCCGGGATGAGCAGTTCTTC. This sequence encodes CASTRVRDEQFF.